This passage covers 32 T cell receptor beta chains from one sample sequenced in a study of cytomegalovirus exposure and HLA in healthy donors. PCR used 60 Vbeta primers and 13 Jbeta primers. Sequencing used immunoSEQ multiplex PCR; TCRdb keeps in-frame clones, though not all of them. The sample lists around 190,000 clones, around 82% occurring once. Sequenced: PBMCs. The origin of the receptors is a man aged 18 to 29 in good health and CMV-seronegative.

This clone has a handful of counts. This chain links TRBV6-1 with TRBJ2-1, with TRBD2 matching 7 bases. The CDR3 runs 15 residues. Germline V gives CDR1 MNHNS, CDR2 SASEGT. V gave up 4 bases and J gave up 5 bases; unmatched junction bases: 8. The CDR3 DNA is TGTGCCAGCAGTGTCGAGCGGGGAGGAGACAATGAGCAGTTCTTC. As protein: CASSVERGGDNEQFF.

The chain carries TRBV5-1 and TRBJ2-5; 8 positions agree with TRBD2. From germline, CDR1 is SGHRS and CDR2 YFSETQ. The J segment lost 4 bases and the V segment lost 0 bases, leaving 11 bases of the junction unmatched. The CDR3 covers 17 residues. The CDR3 reads CASSLAGLGASGETQYF. CDR3 bases: TGCGCCAGCAGCTTGGCGGGACTAGGGGCTTCGGGAGAGACCCAGTACTTC.

The J gene is TRBJ2-2, the V gene TRBV5-1; TRBD2 matches 13 bases. The CDR3 length is 17 residues. The V and J ends lost 2 bases and 8 bases, in that order; junction bases with no gene match: 9. Germline V lookup: CDR1 SGHRS, CDR2 YFSETQ. CDR3 protein: CASSFSGLAGVGGELFF. In nucleotides, the CDR3 is TGCGCCAGCAGCTTTTCAGGACTAGCGGGAGTAGGAGGGGAGCTGTTTTTT.

V and J are TRBV9 and TRBJ2-5; 10 bases are a match to TRBD2. The CDR3 has 19 residues. Germline assignment: CDR1 SGDLS and CDR2 YYNGEE. V trimming: 0 bases; J trimming: 1 base; junction bases outside the gene matches: 12. In DNA, the CDR3 is TGTGCCAGCAGCGTAGAACCGACTAGCGGGCCCCTCGGCCAAGAGACCCAGTACTTC. Its translation: CASSVEPTSGPLGQETQYF.

This chain joins TRBV5-1 and TRBJ1-6, with D hard to call. Deletions cut 2 bases from V and 0 bases from J, with 9 bases between. Germline assignment: CDR1 SGHRS and CDR2 YFSETQ. The CDR3 is 16 amino acids. CDR3 nucleotide sequence: TGCGCCAGCAGCTTTACACAGAGCTCCTATAATTCACCCCTCCACTTT. It translates to CASSFTQSSYNSPLHF.

V is TRBV5-4 and J is TRBJ1-2, with no clear D. The CDR3 runs to 13 residues. CDR1 is SGHNT, CDR2 YYREEE, per germline (reference sequence). The germline V and J ends were trimmed by 2 bases and 6 bases, with 11 bases remaining between them. CDR3 sequence: CASSLEGTHGYTF. The CDR3 DNA follows: TGTGCCAGCAGCTTAGAGGGAACCCATGGCTACACCTTC. Looking up the rest from reference TRBV5-4 and TRBJ1-2 gives the full variable domain: ETGVTQSPTHLIKTRGQQVTLRCSSQSGHNTVSWYQQALGQGPQFIFQYYREEENGRGNFPPRFSGLQFPNYSSELNVNALELDDSALYLCASSLEGTHGYTFGSGTRLTVV.

The CDR3: CASSEGVDRGAKNIQYF. Here the CDR3 DNA reads TGTGCCAGCAGTGAAGGCGTGGACAGGGGAGCCAAAAACATTCAGTACTTC. The rearrangement links TRBV2 to TRBJ2-4; 9 nucleotides line up with TRBD1. The CDR3 is 17 amino acids. CDR1 SNHLY and CDR2 FYNNEI come from the germline V gene. With 1 base clipped from V and 0 bases from J, the junction kept 4 bases outside the gene matches.

J is TRBJ2-7 and V is TRBV28; TRBD1 is a possible D gene (5 bases). Germline-derived CDR1 and CDR2 are MDHEN and SYDVKM. This CDR3 spans 15 amino acids. The V end lost 1 base, the J end lost 4 bases, and 14 bases lay between the germline ends. The CDR3 loop is CASSLFSWTPYEQYF. The CDR3 DNA follows: TGTGCCAGCAGTTTATTTTCTTGGACACCGTACGAGCAGTACTTC.

V is TRBV30 and J is TRBJ2-1; TRBD2 matches 10 bases. From germline, CDR1 is GTSNPN and CDR2 SVGIG (reference sequence). V lost 2 bases, J lost 8 bases, and 9 bases stayed unmatched. This CDR3 has 15 amino acids. CDR3 in amino acids: CAWSTLAGVGHEQFF. The CDR3, as DNA: TGTGCCTGGAGTACTCTAGCGGGAGTGGGCCATGAGCAGTTCTTC.

The rearrangement uses TRBV15 and TRBJ2-5, with D possibly matching TRBD2 (7 bases). CDR1 and CDR2 (germline): LNHNV, YYDKDF (reference sequence). The CDR3 length is 14 residues. The V end lost 0 bases, the J end lost 9 bases, and 14 bases lay between the germline ends. The CDR3 is CATSRDRGGEAQYF. CDR3 coding DNA: TGTGCCACCAGCAGAGATCGAGGGGGGGAGGCCCAGTACTTC.

The V and J genes are TRBV25-1 and TRBJ2-5; D is unclear. The CDR3 has 13 residues. Germline CDR1 reads MGHDK; CDR2 reads SYGVNS. V was trimmed by 0 bases and J by 5 bases, leaving 7 bases between them. This CDR3 reads CASSEYPSETQYF. The CDR3 DNA is TGTGCCAGCAGTGAATACCCCTCGGAGACCCAGTACTTC.

The chain has TRBV30 and TRBJ1-4, with 8 bases identical to TRBD1. CDR3 size: 14 residues. The J segment lost 6 bases and the V segment lost 5 bases, leaving 8 bases of the junction unmatched. Germline V gene sequence: CDR1 GTSNPN, CDR2 SVGIG (reference sequence). For the CDR3, the DNA is TGTGCCTGGTACATACAGGGGGTAGATGAAAAACTGTTTTTT. It encodes CAWYIQGVDEKLFF.

The CDR3 loop reads CASSENWNEQFF. The CDR3 DNA is TGTGCCAGCAGTGAAAACTGGAATGAGCAGTTCTTC. V usage is TRBV2 and J usage is TRBJ2-1; no clear D gene. Germline assignment: CDR1 SNHLY and CDR2 FYNNEI. V was clipped by 2 bases and J by 7 bases, with 6 bases between them. The CDR3 covers 12 residues.

V is TRBV5-5 and J is TRBJ2-7, with 12 bases lining up with TRBD2. V lost 4 bases, J lost 7 bases, and 9 bases stayed unmatched. The CDR3 has 15 amino acids. Germline CDR1 reads SGHKS; CDR2 reads YYEKEE (reference sequence). The chain's CDR3 is CASSLRTSGIDEQYF. The CDR3 bases are TGTGCCAGCAGCCTCCGGACTAGCGGGATTGATGAGCAGTACTTC.

This clone was counted a few times. The rearrangement joins TRBV19 to TRBJ2-1; a possible D gene is TRBD1 (5 bases). The CDR3 runs 14 residues. Germline V gives CDR1 LNHDA, CDR2 SQIVND (reference sequence). V was shortened by 5 bases and J by 8 bases, with 16 bases between the two germline ends. CDR3 coding DNA: TGTGCCAGTAGTGCCGGCGGCAGGGTGGATGAGCAGTTCTTC. Amino acids: CASSAGGRVDEQFF.

The genes are TRBV4-2 and TRBJ2-5, with 7 bases that match TRBD2. The trim removed 8 bases at V and 3 bases at J, leaving 9 bases unmatched. Germline V gene lookup returns CDR1 LGHNA and CDR2 YNFKEQ. The CDR3 contains 14 residues. The CDR3 DNA follows: TGTGCCAGCGCCGTGGGGGGGGAAAAAGAGACCCAGTACTTC. Its translation: CASAVGGEKETQYF.

CDR3 sequence (DNA): TGTGCCAGCAAGGTGAGAGCGGGAGACGAGCAGTACTTC. Protein: CASKVRAGDEQYF. The chain links TRBV6-1 to TRBJ2-7; 8 bases align to TRBD2. Germline V lookup: CDR1 MNHNS, CDR2 SASEGT. The CDR3 has 13 amino acids. Trimming at V came to 7 bases and at J to 5 bases, leaving 7 bases not matched to a gene.

This rearrangement joins TRBV6-6 to TRBJ2-2; 12 nucleotides align to TRBD1. In germline, CDR1 is MNHNY, CDR2 SVGAGI (reference sequence). CDR3 length: 15 residues. With 7 bases clipped from V and 4 bases from J, the junction kept 4 bases outside the gene matches. The CDR3 loop reads CASTGTGGSTGELFF. In DNA form, the CDR3 reads TGTGCCAGCACCGGGACAGGGGGCAGCACCGGGGAGCTGTTTTTT.

The chain has TRBV7-2 and TRBJ1-5; D is undetermined. The CDR3 loop spans 13 amino acids. CDR1 and CDR2 from the germline V gene are SGHTA and FQGNSA. The V end lost 6 bases, the J end lost 5 bases, and 11 bases lay between the germline ends. The CDR3, as DNA: TGTGCCAGCAGGAAGGAGGTGGATCAGCCCCAGCATTTT. This sequence encodes CASRKEVDQPQHF.

This clone was observed a handful of times. The V call is TRBV2, the J call TRBJ2-5; D not resolved. Germline values: CDR1 SNHLY, CDR2 FYNNEI. CDR3 length equals 15 residues. Trimming removed 6 bases at V and 0 bases at J, with 14 bases between. CDR3 sequence reads: CASRGSPTNQETQYF. Here the CDR3 DNA reads TGTGCCAGCAGGGGCAGTCCCACCAACCAAGAGACCCAGTACTTC.

This clone was seen a single time. V usage is TRBV10-1 and J usage is TRBJ2-1; TRBD2 aligns across 12 bases. The CDR3 is made up of 16 amino acids. Germline CDR1 reads WNHNN; CDR2 reads SYGVQD (reference sequence). V lost 2 bases and J lost 4; bases outside the gene matches: 3. The CDR3 DNA follows: TGCGCCAGCAGTGAGGTTGGGACTAGCGGGTACAATGAGCAGTTCTTC. This translates into CASSEVGTSGYNEQFF.

The rearrangement joins TRBV30 to TRBJ2-1, with D tentatively TRBD2 (6 bases). The germline V gene encodes CDR1 GTSNPN and CDR2 SVGIG (reference sequence). The ends were cut back, 3 bases at V and 4 bases at J, with 10 bases in the middle. The CDR3 consists of 13 residues. CDR3 amino acids: CAWSGSGYNEQFF. CDR3 DNA: TGTGCCTGGAGCGGGAGTGGGTACAATGAGCAGTTCTTC.

The rearrangement joins TRBV5-1 to TRBJ2-5; D not certain. The CDR3 contains 15 residues. Germline V gene data show CDR1 as SGHRS and CDR2 as YFSETQ. V lost 0 bases and J 3 bases, leaving 12 bases between the germline ends. In DNA, the CDR3 is TGCGCCAGCAGCTTGGGGCGTCTAGATGAAGAGACCCAGTACTTC. Amino acid sequence: CASSLGRLDEETQYF.

The CDR3 spells CASSYGSENTEAFF. The CDR3 DNA sequence: TGTGCCAGCAGTTACGGTTCAGAGAACACTGAAGCTTTCTTT. The chain recombines TRBV6-5 with TRBJ1-1; no clear D gene. The CDR3 extends over 14 amino acids. Deletions cut 2 bases from V and 1 base from J, with 8 bases between. Per germline, CDR1 MNHEY and CDR2 SVGAGI.

The chain joins TRBV10-3 to TRBJ2-3; TRBD1 agrees at 7 bases. V gave up 4 bases and J gave up 4 bases; unmatched junction bases: 2. There are 13 residues in the CDR3. In germline, CDR1 is ENHRY, CDR2 SYGVKD. The CDR3 bases are TGTGCCATCAGTGGACAGGGATCAGATACGCAGTATTTT. Translation: CAISGQGSDTQYF.

The V call is TRBV5-6, the J call TRBJ2-3; D is unclear. The CDR3 contains 13 residues. CDR1 is SGHDT, CDR2 YYEEEE, per germline. V was shortened by 4 bases and J by 11 bases, with 17 bases between the two germline ends. This CDR3 is CASSRPDSSEQYF. In DNA form, the CDR3 reads TGTGCCAGCAGCCGTCCCGATTCGTCAGAGCAGTATTTT. Full variable domain (missing parts from reference TRBV5-6 and TRBJ2-3): DAGVTQSPTHLIKTRGQQVTLRCSPKSGHDTVSWYQQALGQGPQFIFQYYEEEERQRGNFPDRFSGHQFPNYSSELNVNALLLGDSALYLCASSRPDSSEQYFGPGTRLTVL.

The chain has TRBV5-1 and TRBJ2-7; 8 positions agree with TRBD1. Germline assignment: CDR1 SGHRS and CDR2 YFSETQ. This CDR3 is built from 13 residues. V lost 7 bases, J lost 7 bases, and 10 bases stayed unmatched. The chain's CDR3 is CASSGQDSGEQYF. The CDR3 DNA reads as TGCGCCAGCTCGGGACAGGATAGTGGGGAGCAGTACTTC.

Only one count was recorded for this clone. The chain carries TRBV11-2 and TRBJ2-7, with 12 nucleotides matching TRBD1. Germline CDR1 SGHAT, CDR2 FQNNGV. The V segment lost 6 bases and the J segment 4 bases; nucleotides outside the gene matches: 13. This CDR3 spans 17 amino acids. The CDR3 DNA follows: TGTGCCAGCAGAACCGGGACAGGGGGCCCCCCACCATACGAGCAGTACTTC. It encodes CASRTGTGGPPPYEQYF.

The V call is TRBV9, the J call TRBJ2-7; TRBD2 is a possible D gene (5 bases). Germline V gene sequence: CDR1 SGDLS, CDR2 YYNGEE. There are 15 residues in the CDR3. Trimming removed 3 bases at V and 0 bases at J, with 13 bases between. The CDR3 DNA reads as TGTGCCAGCAGCGCGGACGGGGATCTCTCCTACGAGCAGTACTTC. This encodes CASSADGDLSYEQYF. Looking up the rest from reference TRBV9 and TRBJ2-7 gives the full variable domain: DSGVTQTPKHLITATGQRVTLRCSPRSGDLSVYWYQQSLDQGLQFLIQYYNGEERAKGNILERFSAQQFPDLHSELNLSSLELGDSALYFCASSADGDLSYEQYFGPGTRLTVT.

CDR3 DNA: TGTGCCAGCAGCCCCCCCTCCGGACAGTCTCCGAACACCGGGGAGCTGTTTTTT. It encodes CASSPPSGQSPNTGELFF. The V gene is TRBV7-9, the J gene TRBJ2-2, with D possibly TRBD1 on 6 matching bases. The CDR3 totals 18 residues. V lost 5 bases to trimming and J lost 0 bases, with 19 bases between them. CDR1 is SEHNR, CDR2 FQNEAQ, per germline (reference sequence).

This chain links TRBV5-1 with TRBJ1-2; 11 bases line up with TRBD1. Germline lookup yields CDR1 SGHRS and CDR2 YFSETQ. Germline trimming cut 3 bases from V and 7 bases from J; bases unmatched to any gene: 5. CDR3 length equals 14 residues. The CDR3, as DNA: TGCGCCAGCAGCTCTGGACAGGGGGCGTTTGGCTACACCTTC. Its translation: CASSSGQGAFGYTF.

The chain has TRBV9 and TRBJ2-3; the D gene is possibly TRBD2 (6 bases). Trimming stripped 1 base from V and 1 base from J, with 10 bases between. Per the germline V gene, CDR1 is SGDLS and CDR2 is YYNGEE. CDR3 length equals 15 residues. In DNA form, the CDR3 reads TGTGCCAGCAGCGTACTAGCGTCGGGCACAGATACGCAGTATTTT. Protein: CASSVLASGTDTQYF. Full variable domain (missing parts from reference TRBV9 and TRBJ2-3): DSGVTQTPKHLITATGQRVTLRCSPRSGDLSVYWYQQSLDQGLQFLIQYYNGEERAKGNILERFSAQQFPDLHSELNLSSLELGDSALYFCASSVLASGTDTQYFGPGTRLTVL.